This T cell receptor beta chain was obtained from a study of T cell responses to AZD1222 COVID-19 vaccine. Assay: immunoSEQ multiplex PCR; the TCRdb copy retains only in-frame clones and omits some. The data hold about 130,000 clones, with nearly 95% observed a single time. This CDR3 comprises 13 residues. CDR1 and CDR2 from the germline V gene are SGHNT and YYREEE (reference sequence). With V trimmed by 6 bases and J by 8 bases, 8 bases remained unmatched. The source was peripheral blood, collected on day 0 of AZD1222 vaccination. The chain combines TRBV5-4 with TRBJ1-2; the match to TRBD1 covers 9 bases. The receptor comes from an adult in good health. CDR3 sequence (DNA): TGTGCCAGCACCTCCGACAGGGGGAGAGGCTACACCTTC. Residues: CASTSDRGRGYTF. The full variable domain, completed using reference TRBV5-4 and TRBJ1-2, is ETGVTQSPTHLIKTRGQQVTLRCSSQSGHNTVSWYQQALGQGPQFIFQYYREEENGRGNFPPRFSGLQFPNYSSELNVNALELDDSALYLCASTSDRGRGYTFGSGTRLTVV.